The 12 T cell receptor beta chains in this list originate from one sample, sequenced in a study of Ad26.COV2.S vaccination and SARS-CoV-2 variants. As to treatment: about 20 received Ad26.COV2.S at low or high dose, single or two shots; five or six received placebo; per-sample allocation not given. Each sample was drawn 63 days after the first injection (of vaccine or placebo). The data were produced by immunoSEQ multiplex PCR, yet TCRdb's version contains in-frame clones alone and is incomplete. The sample records more than 400,000 clones, around 92% being singletons. Sequences were derived from peripheral blood, sampled in a trial of Ad26.COV2.S vaccine versus placebo. These TCRs come from a person between 18 and 65 years old who received the Ad26.COV2.S COVID-19 vaccine or a placebo.

This chain joins TRBV6-2 or TRBV6-3 and TRBJ2-3; the D gene could be TRBD1 or TRBD2 (5 bases each). Per the germline V gene, CDR1 is MNHEY and CDR2 is SVGEGT. Trimming removed 0 bases from V and 0 bases from J, with 13 bases in between. This CDR3 has 17 amino acids. As DNA, the CDR3 is TGTGCCAGCAGTTACTCAGGGCTCGGGGCTAGCACAGATACGCAGTATTTT. Amino acid sequence: CASSYSGLGASTDTQYF.

This clone was detected only once. The rearrangement joins TRBV5-5 to TRBJ2-5, with 7 bases fitting TRBD2. This CDR3 is 14 amino acids long. V gave up 1 base and J gave up 6 bases; unmatched junction bases: 6. Germline CDR1 is SGHKS and CDR2 is YYEKEE (reference sequence). For the CDR3, the DNA is TGTGCCAGCAGCTTGTTGGGGGGGTTGAAGACCCAGTACTTC. This gives the protein CASSLLGGLKTQYF.

This chain joins TRBV11-2 and TRBJ2-2, with a tentative D call TRBD1 (6 bases). V lost 3 bases and J lost 1, with 6 bases in between. The CDR3 contains 14 residues. Germline V lookup: CDR1 SGHAT, CDR2 FQNNGV. DNA for the CDR3: TGTGCCAGCAGCTTGGGACAGAACACCGGGGAGCTGTTTTTT. It specifies CASSLGQNTGELFF.

V usage is TRBV6-6 and J usage is TRBJ2-2; the match to TRBD1 covers 7 bases. In germline, CDR1 is MNHNY, CDR2 SVGAGI (reference sequence). The CDR3 runs to 15 residues. Trimming at V came to 6 bases and at J to 1 base, leaving 5 bases not matched to a gene. In DNA form, the CDR3 reads TGTGCCAGCAGACAAAGGACAGGGAACACCGGGGAGCTGTTTTTT. Protein: CASRQRTGNTGELFF.

CDR3 amino acids: CASGAGQGGGYEQYF. The CDR3 DNA reads TGTGCCAGTGGGGCTGGGCAGGGGGGTGGATACGAGCAGTACTTC. J is TRBJ2-7 and V is TRBV19, with D perhaps matching TRBD1 (7 bases). The CDR3 covers 15 residues. The germline V gene has CDR1 LNHDA and CDR2 SQIVND (reference sequence). Deletions cut 8 bases from V and 4 bases from J, with 21 bases between.

The chain joins TRBV12-5 to TRBJ2-1, with 10 positions matching TRBD1. Germline CDR1 and CDR2: LGHNT and FRNRAP. The trim removed 6 bases at V and 1 base at J, leaving 3 bases unmatched. The CDR3 loop spans 15 amino acids. The CDR3 nucleotides are TGTGCTAGTGGCCCGGGACAGGGGTCCTACAATGAGCAGTTCTTC. It yields the protein CASGPGQGSYNEQFF.

This clone was picked up a small number of times. The chain links TRBV4-3 to TRBJ1-2; 8 bases fit TRBD1. The V and J ends lost 4 bases and 5 bases, in that order; junction bases with no gene match: 12. CDR3 length: 16 residues. Germline CDR1 LGHNA, CDR2 YSLEER. The CDR3 protein is CASSLDRTGPGYGYTF. As DNA, the CDR3 is TGCGCCAGCAGCCTAGACAGGACAGGGCCTGGTTATGGCTACACCTTC.

The chain combines TRBV10-1 with TRBJ2-7, with D perhaps matching TRBD1 (6 bases). This CDR3 region has 14 residues. The germline V and J ends were trimmed by 10 bases and 1 base, with 17 bases remaining between them. CDR1 WNHNN and CDR2 SYGVQD come from the germline V gene (reference sequence). DNA of the CDR3: TGCGCCACCGAGGGCAGGGGCAGGTCCTACGAGCAGTACTTC. Translating it yields CATEGRGRSYEQYF.

This chain links TRBV6-5 with TRBJ1-1; D gene ambiguous. Germline CDR1 reads MNHEY; CDR2 reads SVGAGI. Trimming shortened V by 4 bases and J by 0 bases, and 6 bases separated the two germline ends. The CDR3 runs 13 residues. The CDR3 region has the DNA TGTGCCAGCAGTTGGACGGTGAACACTGAAGCTTTCTTT. As protein: CASSWTVNTEAFF.

The genes are TRBV12-3 or TRBV12-4 and TRBJ2-5; either TRBD1 or TRBD2 may supply D (5 bases each). This CDR3 spans 12 amino acids. The V gene lost 3 bases and the J gene lost 4 bases, with 6 bases spanning the gap. The chain's CDR3 is CASSLGVETQYF. The CDR3 region has the DNA TGTGCCAGCAGTTTGGGGGTAGAGACCCAGTACTTC.

The genes are TRBV19 and TRBJ2-7, with 9 bases fitting TRBD1. Germline V gives CDR1 LNHDA, CDR2 SQIVND (reference sequence). The trim removed 3 bases at V and 5 bases at J, leaving 8 bases unmatched. The CDR3 is 15 residues long. This chain's CDR3 is CASSIDGQGINEQYF. In nucleotides, the CDR3 is TGTGCCAGTAGTATCGATGGACAGGGGATTAACGAGCAGTACTTC.

This rearrangement joins TRBV11-2 to TRBJ2-3, with unresolved D. V lost 5 bases and J lost 4, with 13 bases in between. Germline loops: CDR1 SGHAT, CDR2 FQNNGV. The CDR3 length is 14 residues. CDR3 in DNA: TGTGCCAGCAGCCGTGTCGGTAGTTCAGATACGCAGTATTTT. As protein: CASSRVGSSDTQYF.